This TCR beta chain was found in a study of Ad26.COV2.S vaccination and SARS-CoV-2 variants. TCRdb's table, derived via immunoSEQ multiplex PCR, lists solely in-frame clones and lacks some. This repertoire shows fewer than 500,000 clones, roughly 91% found once; its top ten account for more than 3.5%. The CDR3 length is 15 residues. CDR1 and CDR2 (germline): SGHNT, YYREEE (reference sequence). Trimming removed 0 bases from V and 7 bases from J; junction bases left unmatched: 9. The treatment is: roughly 19 received Ad26.COV2.S at low or high dose, single or two shots; 5 received placebo; per-sample allocation not given. Day 63 following the first vaccine or placebo injection was when the samples were taken.

The chain couples TRBV5-4 to TRBJ2-7; 8 nucleotides match TRBD2. The material sequenced was peripheral blood, taken in a trial of Ad26.COV2.S vaccine versus placebo. This sequence was found in a person between 18 and 65 years old who received the Ad26.COV2.S COVID-19 vaccine or a placebo. CDR3 region: CASSLAGGLAGEQYF. The CDR3 DNA reads TGTGCCAGCAGCTTGGCCGGTGGACTAGCTGGGGAGCAGTACTTC.